The 15 T cell receptor beta chains listed next were all sequenced from one sample in a study of OX40 agonist ivuxolimab in advanced cancers. Sequenced by immunoSEQ multiplex PCR; TCRdb stores in-frame clones only, minus some. The sample has approximately 60,000 clones; roughly nine tenths are singletons. The sample here was CD4+ or CD8+ T cells sorted from blood, taken in a trial of the OX40 agonist ivuxolimab. The source is an adult with an advanced solid tumor such as melanoma, head and neck, liver or kidney cancer.

The chain recombines TRBV19 with TRBJ1-4; D gene unclear. CDR3 length equals 12 residues. The V end was cut by 5 bases, the J end by 7 bases, with 8 bases between. Per the germline V gene, CDR1 is LNHDA and CDR2 is SQIVND (reference sequence). The CDR3 is CASSPGSEKLFF. Written as DNA, the CDR3 is TGTGCCAGTAGTCCCGGGTCTGAAAAACTGTTTTTT.

CDR3 in amino acids: CASSLSRASRNTGELFF. Here the CDR3 DNA reads TGTGCCAGCAGTTTATCTAGGGCTAGCAGAAACACCGGGGAGCTGTTTTTT. The chain carries TRBV28 and TRBJ2-2; the D gene is possibly TRBD2 (5 bases). Germline CDR1 and CDR2: MDHEN and SYDVKM. Trimming took 1 base from V and 2 from J, leaving 14 bases between them. The CDR3 has 17 residues.

This chain connects TRBV2 to TRBJ2-7; D gene ambiguous. Germline CDR1 reads SNHLY; CDR2 reads FYNNEI. The CDR3 totals 13 residues. Trimming left V 7 bases short and J 3 bases short, with 13 bases between. This CDR3 is CASTTILGYEQYF. The CDR3 DNA reads TGTGCCAGCACCACCATTCTAGGCTACGAGCAGTACTTC.

J is TRBJ1-6 and V is TRBV6-5; unclear D gene. V gave up 6 bases and J gave up 13 bases, with 13 bases separating them. The CDR3 length is 12 residues. Germline assignment: CDR1 MNHEY and CDR2 SVGAGI. This CDR3 is CASRPQLAPLHF. The CDR3 region has the DNA TGTGCCAGCAGACCGCAACTGGCGCCCCTCCACTTT.

The chain employs TRBV30 and TRBJ1-4, with D possibly being TRBD1 (5 bases). This CDR3 spans 16 amino acids. V lost 0 bases to trimming and J lost 2 bases, with 13 bases between them. Per germline, CDR1 GTSNPN and CDR2 SVGIG (reference sequence). Here the CDR3 reads CAWSVGGVATNEKLFF. CDR3 coding DNA: TGTGCCTGGAGTGTGGGGGGGGTTGCTACTAATGAAAAACTGTTTTTT.

The rearrangement uses TRBV15 and TRBJ1-2; 7 positions match TRBD1. Germline V lookup: CDR1 LNHNV, CDR2 YYDKDF (reference sequence). With V trimmed by 3 bases and J by 0 bases, 7 bases remained unmatched. The CDR3 has 16 residues. The CDR3 reads CATSSGRGVSNYGYTF. In DNA form, the CDR3 reads TGTGCCACCAGCAGCGGCAGGGGGGTATCTAACTATGGCTACACCTTC.

The chain carries TRBV9 and TRBJ2-3, with 7 nucleotides matching TRBD2. The CDR3 contains 15 residues. With 4 bases clipped from V and 3 bases from J, the junction kept 8 bases outside the gene matches. Per germline, CDR1 SGDLS and CDR2 YYNGEE. The CDR3 is CASSPRGEGTDTQYF. The CDR3 nucleotides read TGTGCCAGCAGCCCTAGAGGGGAGGGGACAGATACGCAGTATTTT.

The chain uses TRBV7-9 and TRBJ2-1; the D is unclear. The V gene's germline CDR1 is SEHNR and CDR2 FQNEAQ (reference sequence). V lost 5 bases, J lost 10 bases, and 12 bases lay in between. The CDR3 runs 12 residues. The chain's CDR3 is CASSIPTSEQFF. The DNA of the CDR3 is TGTGCCAGCAGCATCCCGACGAGCGAGCAGTTCTTC.

The rearrangement joins TRBV19 to TRBJ1-2; no firm D call. This CDR3 spans 13 amino acids. Deletions cut 3 bases from V and 4 bases from J, with 9 bases between. CDR1 is LNHDA, CDR2 SQIVND, per germline (reference sequence). The CDR3 DNA is TGTGCCAGTAGTATCGGAGAGGGCTATGGCTACACCTTC. Translation: CASSIGEGYGYTF.

V gene TRBV29-1 combines with J gene TRBJ2-7, with a possible D match to TRBD1 (5 bases). Germline CDR1 is SQVTM and CDR2 is ANQGSEA. V gave up 6 bases and J gave up 4 bases, with 10 bases separating them. This CDR3 region has 11 residues. CDR3 residues: CSVSTVYEQYF. The CDR3 DNA is TGCAGCGTCTCGACAGTTTACGAGCAGTACTTC.

This clone was counted once. This chain uses TRBV2 with TRBJ2-7; perhaps TRBD2 as D (5 bases). The V gene lost 8 bases and the J gene lost 0 bases, with 14 bases spanning the gap. CDR3 size: 14 residues. Germline CDR1 is SNHLY and CDR2 is FYNNEI. CDR3 coding DNA: TGTGCCAGCGATAAGGACTTGAGCTCCTACGAGCAGTACTTC. The encoded protein is CASDKDLSSYEQYF.

This CDR3 is CASSLAQGDYGYTF. CDR3 nucleotide sequence: TGCGCCAGCAGCTTAGCACAGGGTGACTATGGCTACACCTTC. The chain carries TRBV5-1 and TRBJ1-2; TRBD1 is a possible D gene (6 bases). This CDR3 spans 14 amino acids. V was shortened by 2 bases and J by 3 bases, with 11 bases between the two germline ends. Germline CDR1 reads SGHRS; CDR2 reads YFSETQ.

The chain's CDR3 is CASRDGTGGYGYTF. CDR3 bases: TGTGCCAGCAGGGACGGGACAGGGGGCTATGGCTACACCTTC. This rearrangement joins TRBV2 to TRBJ1-2; the match to TRBD1 covers 11 bases. The CDR3 is made up of 14 amino acids. The germline V gene has CDR1 SNHLY and CDR2 FYNNEI. V shed 6 bases and J 4 bases; nucleotides not matched to a gene: 4.

The chain uses TRBV2 and TRBJ2-1; no reliable D call. The CDR3 is 12 residues long. Deletions cut 2 bases from V and 7 bases from J, with 6 bases between. CDR1 and CDR2 from the germline V gene are SNHLY and FYNNEI. CDR3 loop: CASSELENEQFF. CDR3 nucleotide sequence: TGTGCCAGCAGTGAATTGGAGAATGAGCAGTTCTTC.

The chain is built from TRBV25-1 and TRBJ2-2; weak D call: TRBD1 (5 bases). Between the trimmed V and J ends, which lost 2 bases and 6 bases, there was a span of 19 bases. Per the germline V gene, CDR1 is MGHDK and CDR2 is SYGVNS. The CDR3 totals 17 residues. CDR3 protein: CASSEQFDSSGAGELFF. The DNA for the CDR3 is TGTGCCAGCAGTGAACAATTCGACAGTTCTGGGGCCGGGGAGCTGTTTTTT. Using reference TRBV25-1 and TRBJ2-2 for the parts outside the CDR3, the full variable domain is EADIYQTPRYLVIGTGKKITLECSQTMGHDKMYWYQQDPGMELHLIHYSYGVNSTEKGDLSSESTVSRIRTEHFPLTLESARPSHTSQYLCASSEQFDSSGAGELFFGEGSRLTVL.